This T cell receptor beta chain derives from a study of spatial heterogeneity in lung cancer. As for the study in general: Alpha-chain sequences were consistently detected less often than beta-chain sequences.

Specified time point: sample taken at primary tumor resection. Sequencing was performed on whole RNA extracted from tumor and nontumor lung tissue, or from frozen PBMC, and the material was left unsorted. MiXCR, run by TCRdb on the 5' RACE reads, gives a single entry per CDR3 protein. The data contain roughly 6,400 distinct CDR3 sequences, approximately 6.9% of them seen just once; the ten biggest clones take up around 10%. Study observations and caveats: In tumors, expanded intratumoral alpha and beta TCR counts tracked mutation counts.

CDR1 and CDR2 from the germline V gene are MDHEN and SYDVKM. Germline trimming cut 4 bases from V and 3 bases from J; bases unmatched to any gene: 8. The CDR3 covers 16 residues. This clonotype is labeled as medium-sized. The target antigen is unknown. This material consisted of lung tumor tissue, taken at surgery. This clonotype was sampled from a male donor with early-stage non-small cell lung cancer. J is TRBJ1-1 and V is TRBV28; 10 bases are shared with TRBD1. The CDR3, as DNA: TGTGCCAGCAGTTCGGGACAGGGGTTTAAGGACACTGAAGCTTTCTTT. Translation: CASSSGQGFKDTEAFF.